The clone carrying this T cell receptor beta chain was detected ten times or more. In TCRdb, the reads were re-called with MiXCR into one record per CDR3 protein. The sample consists of roughly 130,000 distinct CDR3 sequences, approximately 9.2% of them appearing once. These data originate in a study of T cell repertoires in cytomegalovirus infection. The receptor comes from a human donor in good health (CMV status not recorded). Some clones in this sample may be carry-over from other donors' samples. Specimen: PBMCs.

CDR3 DNA: TGTGCCAGCAGCTTAAGGGCGGGGAATCAGCCCCAGCATTTT. It encodes CASSLRAGNQPQHF. The J gene is TRBJ1-5, the V gene TRBV7-2; D is ambiguous. The length of the CDR3 is 14 residues. The germline V gene has CDR1 SGHTA and CDR2 FQGNSA. Trimming pared 2 bases from V and 4 bases from J, leaving 9 bases between.